This is a list of T cell receptor beta chains from one sample in a study of molecular identifiers for immune sequencing clone quantification. TCRdb passed the PCR reads through MiXCR, listing each CDR3 protein once. The sample consists of 600,000 to 650,000 distinct CDR3 sequences, about 20% of them appearing once. The specimen sequenced was naive CD8+ T cells from blood, with Jurkat cell RNA spiked in. Receptor source: a human donor in good health. Some libraries in this study had Jurkat cell RNA spiked in. Both conserved end residues are part of each CDR3. The size entry is marked missing in some rows and otherwise reads once, few, many or a size class.

cdr3_length: 13
clone_size: few
v_call: TRBV18
j_call: TRBJ2-5
cdr3_aa: CASSPPGSETQYF

cdr3_length: 17
clone_size: few
v_call: TRBV6-5
j_call: TRBJ2-2
cdr3_aa: CASSWATGGENTGELFF

cdr3_length: 15
clone_size: few
v_call: TRBV7-9
j_call: TRBJ2-2
cdr3_aa: CASSDGTDYTGELFF

cdr3_length: 16
clone_size: many
v_call: TRBV29-1
j_call: TRBJ1-1
cdr3_aa: CSVEGHLGQRNTEAFF

cdr3_length: 19
clone_size: many
v_call: TRBV20-1
j_call: TRBJ2-7
cdr3_aa: CSARSGDKTSTVPWDEQYF

cdr3_length: 16
clone_size: many
v_call: TRBV9
j_call: TRBJ1-1
cdr3_aa: CASSVGQGIPNTEAFF

cdr3_length: 14
clone_size: many
v_call: TRBV7-9
j_call: TRBJ2-7
cdr3_aa: CASSPTTGGSEQYF

cdr3_length: 13
clone_size: many
v_call: TRBV12-3/TRBV12-4
j_call: TRBJ2-7
cdr3_aa: CASSYLDNYEQYF

cdr3_length: 13
clone_size: few
v_call: TRBV2
j_call: TRBJ1-2
cdr3_aa: CASSDQGNYGYTF

cdr3_length: 17
clone_size: few
v_call: TRBV9
j_call: TRBJ1-1
cdr3_aa: CASSVAGTGYMNTEAFF

cdr3_length: 15
clone_size: few
v_call: TRBV5-6
j_call: TRBJ2-5
cdr3_aa: CASSFWTSGQETQYF

cdr3_length: 15
clone_size: many
v_call: TRBV27
j_call: TRBJ2-1
cdr3_aa: CASSLSKGGGSEQFF

cdr3_length: 15
clone_size: -
v_call: TRBV20-1
j_call: TRBJ2-5
cdr3_aa: CSAVRRESPQETQYF

cdr3_length: 14
clone_size: many
v_call: TRBV28
j_call: TRBJ2-3
cdr3_aa: CASSDGQGTDTQYF

cdr3_length: 15
clone_size: many
v_call: TRBV7-6
j_call: TRBJ2-5
cdr3_aa: CASSLGVRTQETQYF

cdr3_length: 15
clone_size: many
v_call: TRBV15
j_call: TRBJ2-5
cdr3_aa: CATSREGSGGDPQYF

cdr3_length: 16
clone_size: few
v_call: TRBV10-3
j_call: TRBJ2-2
cdr3_aa: CAISSPENVNTGELFF

cdr3_length: 15
clone_size: many
v_call: TRBV7-6
j_call: TRBJ2-2
cdr3_aa: CASSFFPEDTGELFF